This is a list of T cell receptor beta chains from one sample in a study of shared clonotypes between healthy human individuals. Profiling relied on immunoSEQ multiplex PCR, and the TCRdb table lists in-frame clones only, not all of them. Counted here are fewer than 700,000 clones, about 95% occurring once; the ten biggest clones make up about 0.11%. Sequenced input: naive CD8+ T cells sorted from blood. These receptors were obtained from a woman in her twenties or thirties in good health. Both conserved end residues are part of each CDR3. The D gene is left open where the match is weak. Only some rows state a clone size, as once, few, many or a class for expanded clones.

j_call d_call clone_size v_call cdr3_aa cdr3_nt
TRBJ2-6 . . TRBV14 CASSPLGGRALSGANVLTF TGTGCCAGCAGCCCCCTAGGGGGGAGGGCTCTCTCTGGGGCCAACGTCCTGACTTTC
TRBJ1-1 . . TRBV19 CATSQGTPEAFF TGTGCCACCTCCCAAGGGACTCCTGAAGCTTTCTTT
TRBJ2-7 . . TRBV28 CASSAGLYEQYF TGTGCCAGCAGTGCGGGACTCTACGAGCAGTACTTC
TRBJ2-7 TRBD1 . TRBV18 CASSSGTGGSEQYF TGTGCCAGCTCATCCGGGACAGGGGGCTCCGAGCAGTACTTC
TRBJ1-4 . . TRBV19 CASSMWTADNEKLFF TGTGCCAGTAGTATGTGGACTGCTGATAATGAAAAACTGTTTTTT
TRBJ2-1 TRBD1 once TRBV7-3 CASSVGQGNGEQFF TGTGCCAGCAGCGTGGGACAGGGGAACGGTGAGCAGTTCTTC
TRBJ2-5 TRBD1 . TRBV6-5 CASSFTDRAGETQYF TGTGCCAGCAGTTTCACCGACAGGGCTGGAGAGACCCAGTACTTC
TRBJ2-3 . . TRBV5-1 CASSSLHRVGSTDTQYF TGCGCCAGCAGCTCCCTCCACAGGGTTGGGAGCACAGATACGCAGTATTTT
TRBJ2-7 . . TRBV7-9 CASSPGTVYEQYF TGTGCCAGCAGCCCCGGGACCGTCTACGAGCAGTACTTC
TRBJ2-7 TRBD1 once TRBV27 CASSPGTGLVWYF TGTGCCAGCAGTCCCGGGACAGGGTTAGTTTGGTACTTC
TRBJ1-1 TRBD1 . TRBV2 CASSRGQGEAFF TGTGCCAGCAGCCGGGGACAGGGAGAAGCTTTCTTT
TRBJ1-1 . few TRBV7-9 CASSPGTEAFF TGTGCCAGCTCCCCCGGGACCGAAGCTTTCTTT
TRBJ1-1 . . TRBV5-8 CASRERTNTEAFF TGTGCCAGCAGGGAGAGGACGAACACTGAAGCTTTCTTT
TRBJ1-4 . . TRBV7-9 CASSFGEGINEKLFF TGTGCCAGCAGCTTTGGTGAGGGGATTAATGAAAAACTGTTTTTT
TRBJ2-5 . . TRBV28 CASTSSRGEQYF TGTGCCAGCACCTCGTCAAGGGGAGAGCAGTACTTC
TRBJ1-5 . . TRBV19 CASSWGYSNQPQHF TGTGCCAGTAGTTGGGGTTATAGCAATCAGCCCCAGCATTTT
TRBJ2-1 . . TRBV28 CASSLSLVSHEQFF TGTGCCAGCAGTTTATCCCTCGTTAGCCATGAGCAGTTCTTC
TRBJ1-5 . . TRBV28 CASSLGHQPQHF TGTGCCAGCAGTTTAGGGCATCAGCCCCAGCATTTT
TRBJ2-7 . once TRBV29-1 CSGAVVDSGLYEQYF TGCAGCGGGGCCGTCGTGGACAGCGGACTCTACGAGCAGTACTTC
TRBJ2-1 TRBD2 . TRBV27 CASTIRASGYNEQFF TGTGCCAGCACCATTCGGGCTAGCGGGTACAATGAGCAGTTCTTC
TRBJ2-7 . . TRBV4-1 CASSRGHGYSYEQYF TGCGCCAGCAGCCGTGGACATGGGTACTCCTACGAGCAGTACTTC
TRBJ2-7 TRBD2 . TRBV7-6 CASSLELAGAGRSYEQYF TGTGCCAGCAGCTTAGAACTAGCGGGAGCGGGGCGTTCCTACGAGCAGTACTTC
TRBJ2-7 . . TRBV15 CATSILQGSEQYF TGTGCCACCAGCATCCTACAGGGCAGCGAGCAGTACTTC